This T cell receptor beta chain came from a study of molecular identifiers for immune sequencing clone quantification. TCRdb analysed the PCR reads with MiXCR anew, one entry per CDR3 protein. Seen here are 400,000 to 600,000 distinct CDR3 sequences, roughly 26% observed once, and the top ten hold approximately 0.8%. Germline CDR1 MRHNA, CDR2 SNTAGT. Deletions cut 3 bases from V and 7 bases from J, with 10 bases between. CDR3 length equals 12 residues. This chain uses TRBV6-4 with TRBJ2-7; a possible D gene is TRBD2 (5 bases). The specimen was naive CD8+ T cells from blood, with Jurkat cell RNA spiked in. Subset here: FACS-sorted CD8+CD4-CCR7+CD45RA+ naive T cells. The receptor was isolated from a human donor in good health. Some libraries in this study had Jurkat cell RNA spiked in. DNA for the CDR3: TGTGCCAGCAGTGAGGTCGGGGTTGAGCAGTACTTC. The encoded protein is CASSEVGVEQYF.